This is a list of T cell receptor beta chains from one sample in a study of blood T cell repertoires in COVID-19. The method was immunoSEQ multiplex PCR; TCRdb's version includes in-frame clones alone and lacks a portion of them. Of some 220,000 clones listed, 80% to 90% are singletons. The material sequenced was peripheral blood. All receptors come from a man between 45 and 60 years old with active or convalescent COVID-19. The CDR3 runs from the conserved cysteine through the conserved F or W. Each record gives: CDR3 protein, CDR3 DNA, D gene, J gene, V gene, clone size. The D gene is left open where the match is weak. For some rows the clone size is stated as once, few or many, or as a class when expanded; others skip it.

CASSIGLARGTDTQYF,TGTGCCAGTAGTATAGGACTAGCGAGGGGGACAGATACGCAGTATTTT,TRBD2,TRBJ2-3,TRBV19,once
CASSYSRTGATGELFF,TGTGCCAGCAGTTACTCGCGGACAGGGGCCACCGGGGAGCTGTTTTTT,TRBD1,TRBJ2-2,TRBV6-2/TRBV6-3,-
CASSDPNRDRSETQYF,TGTGCCAGCAGCGACCCCAACAGGGACCGCTCAGAGACCCAGTACTTC,-,TRBJ2-5,TRBV11-2,-
CASSAGQGGHYGYTF,TGTGCCAGCAGCGCCGGACAGGGAGGACACTATGGCTACACCTTC,TRBD1,TRBJ1-2,TRBV9,-
CASSDDRGPETQYF,TGTGCCAGCAGTGATGACAGGGGGCCTGAGACCCAGTACTTC,TRBD1,TRBJ2-5,TRBV25-1,-
CASGAGGTRGETQYF,TGCGCCAGCGGGGCCGGGGGGACGCGAGGGGAGACCCAGTACTTC,TRBD2,TRBJ2-5,TRBV5-1,-
CASSYRRDTQYF,TGTGCCAGCAGTTACAGGCGGGATACGCAGTATTTT,-,TRBJ2-3,TRBV6-2/TRBV6-3,-
CSAAVPREQYF,TGCAGTGCCGCCGTCCCTAGGGAGCAGTACTTC,-,TRBJ2-7,TRBV20-1,-
CASSEVGPGLVARPGELFF,TGTGCCAGCAGTGAAGTTGGGCCGGGGTTAGTAGCGCGGCCCGGGGAGCTGTTTTTT,-,TRBJ2-2,TRBV2,-
CASSLGGAAGTYEQYF,TGTGCCAGCAGCTTAGGCGGGGCAGCGGGAACCTACGAGCAGTACTTC,TRBD2,TRBJ2-7,TRBV13,-
CASSFLRGNTEAFF,TGCGCCAGCAGCTTCCTCAGGGGAAACACTGAAGCTTTCTTT,-,TRBJ1-1,TRBV5-1,-
CASSQGVGARNSPLHF,TGCGCCAGCAGCCAAGGTGTGGGGGCTAGGAATTCACCCCTCCACTTT,-,TRBJ1-6,TRBV4-1,-
CASSLTPDQETQYF,TGTGCCAGCAGTTTGACACCGGACCAAGAGACCCAGTACTTC,-,TRBJ2-5,TRBV28,many
CASSEVPTTETYNEQFF,TGTGCCAGCAGTGAAGTCCCCACGACAGAGACCTACAATGAGCAGTTCTTC,-,TRBJ2-1,TRBV6-1,once
CASSLQGQGSSEQYF,TGTGCCAGCAGCCTTCAAGGACAGGGATCCTCCGAGCAGTACTTC,TRBD1,TRBJ2-7,TRBV9,-
CASLTWNTGELFF,TGTGCCAGCCTTACTTGGAACACCGGGGAGCTGTTTTTT,-,TRBJ2-2,TRBV6-5,few
CASSTADRSWELFF,TGCGCCAGCAGCACCGCAGACAGGTCCTGGGAGCTGTTTTTT,-,TRBJ2-2,TRBV5-1,-
CASTDMDYGYTF,TGTGCCAGCACTGACATGGACTATGGCTACACCTTC,-,TRBJ1-2,TRBV6-6,-
CASSLVAGLSTDTQYF,TGTGCCAGCAGCCTCGTAGCGGGGTTAAGCACAGATACGCAGTATTTT,TRBD2,TRBJ2-3,TRBV5-6,-
CASRQPGLSSEQYF,TGTGCCAGCAGGCAGCCGGGACTATCCTCTGAGCAGTACTTC,TRBD2,TRBJ2-7,TRBV6-5,once
CASTGQGDGYTF,TGTGCCAGCACAGGACAGGGGGATGGCTACACCTTC,TRBD1,TRBJ1-2,TRBV18,-
CASSSTSGGTAETQYF,TGTGCCAGCAGTTCCACTAGCGGGGGGACCGCGGAGACCCAGTACTTC,TRBD2,TRBJ2-5,TRBV6-6,-
CASSRGQAGNYGYTF,TGCGCCAGCAGCCGTGGACAGGCCGGAAACTATGGCTACACCTTC,TRBD1,TRBJ1-2,TRBV5-1,-
CASSLEREGVEQYF,TGTGCCAGCAGCTTAGAACGGGAGGGTGTCGAGCAGTACTTC,TRBD2,TRBJ2-7,TRBV7-2,-